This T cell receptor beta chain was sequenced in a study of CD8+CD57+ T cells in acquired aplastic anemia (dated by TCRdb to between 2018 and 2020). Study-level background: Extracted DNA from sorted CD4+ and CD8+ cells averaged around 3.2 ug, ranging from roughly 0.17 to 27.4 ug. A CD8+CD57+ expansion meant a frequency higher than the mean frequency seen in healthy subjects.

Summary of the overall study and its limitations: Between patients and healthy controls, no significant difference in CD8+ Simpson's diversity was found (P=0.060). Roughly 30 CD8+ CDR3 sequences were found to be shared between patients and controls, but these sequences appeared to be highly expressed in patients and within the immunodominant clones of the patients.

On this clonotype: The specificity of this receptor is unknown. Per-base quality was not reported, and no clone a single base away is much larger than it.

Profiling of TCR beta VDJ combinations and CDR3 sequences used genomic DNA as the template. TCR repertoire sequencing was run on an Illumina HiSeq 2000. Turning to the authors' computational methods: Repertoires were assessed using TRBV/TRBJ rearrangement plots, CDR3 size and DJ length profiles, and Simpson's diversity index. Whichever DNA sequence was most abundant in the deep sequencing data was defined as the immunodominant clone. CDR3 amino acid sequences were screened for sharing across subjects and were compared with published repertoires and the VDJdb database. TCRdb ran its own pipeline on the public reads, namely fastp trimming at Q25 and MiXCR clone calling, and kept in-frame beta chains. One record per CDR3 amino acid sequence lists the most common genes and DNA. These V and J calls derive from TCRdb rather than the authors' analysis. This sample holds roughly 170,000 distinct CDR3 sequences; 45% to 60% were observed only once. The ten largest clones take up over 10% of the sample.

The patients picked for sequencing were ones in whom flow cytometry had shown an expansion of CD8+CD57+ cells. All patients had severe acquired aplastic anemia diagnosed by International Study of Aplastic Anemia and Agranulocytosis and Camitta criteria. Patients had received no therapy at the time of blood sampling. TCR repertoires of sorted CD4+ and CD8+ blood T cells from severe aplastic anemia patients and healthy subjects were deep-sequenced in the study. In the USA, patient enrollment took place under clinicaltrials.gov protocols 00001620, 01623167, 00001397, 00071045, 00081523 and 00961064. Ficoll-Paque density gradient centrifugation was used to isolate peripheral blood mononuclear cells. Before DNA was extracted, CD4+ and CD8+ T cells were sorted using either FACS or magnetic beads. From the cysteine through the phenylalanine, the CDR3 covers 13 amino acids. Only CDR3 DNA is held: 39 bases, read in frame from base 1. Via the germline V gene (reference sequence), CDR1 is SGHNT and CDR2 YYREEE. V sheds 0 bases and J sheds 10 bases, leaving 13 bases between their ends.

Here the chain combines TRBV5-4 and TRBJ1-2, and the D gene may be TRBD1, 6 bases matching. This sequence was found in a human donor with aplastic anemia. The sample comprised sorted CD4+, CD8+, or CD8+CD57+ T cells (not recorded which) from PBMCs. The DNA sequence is TGTGCCAGCAGCTTGGACAGGGTCTACGACTACACCTTC. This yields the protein CASSLDRVYDYTF.